The 21 T cell receptor beta chains presented below share a single source sample, sequenced in a study of technical replicates of blood from a handful of donors. The protocol was immunoSEQ multiplex PCR, while the TCRdb copy is restricted to in-frame clones and leaves out a portion. The table has about 15,000 clones, approximately 81% seen once; the top ten hold roughly 10%. The material sequenced was PBMCs. Receptors originate from a human donor in good health.

This chain joins TRBV5-8 and TRBJ2-7; a possible D gene is TRBD2 (5 bases). V was cut by 4 bases and J by 7 bases, with 18 bases left in between. CDR1 is SGHTS and CDR2 is YDEGEE in the germline V gene. CDR3 length: 14 amino acids. CDR3 DNA sequence: TGTGCCAGCAGCCCAAATCGGCTCGGGGAAGAGCAGTACTTC. The encoded protein is CASSPNRLGEEQYF.

The V gene is TRBV14, the J gene TRBJ1-2; a weak D match, TRBD1 (5 bases). Germline V gene sequence: CDR1 SGHDN, CDR2 FVKESK. The CDR3 runs 13 residues. The ends were cut back, 1 base at V and 3 bases at J, with 6 bases in the middle. CDR3 bases: TGTGCCAGCAGCCAAGTAGGGGACTATGGCTACACCTTC. Its translation is CASSQVGDYGYTF.

The rearrangement joins TRBV21-1 to TRBJ1-5; TRBD1 is the table's D call and was not checked against the DNA. TRBV21-1 represents a pseudogene. The length of the CDR3 is 15 residues. This CDR3 is CASSKGALTRQPQHF. CDR3 DNA sequence: TGTGCCAGCAGCAAAGGGGCCCTGACCCGTCAGCCCCAGCATTTT.

The chain uses TRBV10-3 and TRBJ2-1, with 13 bases that match TRBD2. J gave up 6 bases and V 3 bases, and 8 bases lay outside the gene matches. Germline loops: CDR1 ENHRY, CDR2 SYGVKD. This CDR3 region has 17 residues. CDR3 protein: CAISDTSGRASGNEQFF. CDR3 coding DNA: TGTGCCATCAGTGACACTAGCGGGAGGGCCTCCGGCAATGAGCAGTTCTTC.

The chain links TRBV19 to TRBJ2-7, with TRBD2 matching over 8 bases. The CDR3 is made up of 13 amino acids. Germline V gene sequence: CDR1 LNHDA, CDR2 SQIVND (reference sequence). The V gene end was trimmed by 6 bases and the J gene end by 4 bases; junction bases not matched to a gene: 5. Written as DNA, the CDR3 is TGTGCCAGTAGACCCAGCGGGAGTTACGAGCAGTACTTC. Translation gives CASRPSGSYEQYF.

The chain links TRBV9 to TRBJ1-3; D is possibly TRBD1 (6 bases). CDR3 length: 14 amino acids. V lost 3 bases to trimming and J lost 2 bases, with 9 bases between them. Germline CDR1 and CDR2: SGDLS and YYNGEE. CDR3 loop: CASSAGDTGNTIYF. The CDR3, as DNA: TGTGCCAGCAGCGCAGGGGATACTGGAAACACCATATATTTT.

Only one count was recorded for this clone. The CDR3 nucleotides read TGCGCCAGCATGGTCACGGGAGTGGGAAATGAGCAGTTCTTC. It codes for CASMVTGVGNEQFF. This chain connects TRBV5-1 to TRBJ2-1; tentatively, D is TRBD2 (6 bases). Trimming stripped 6 bases from V and 7 bases from J, with 17 bases between. CDR3 length: 14 amino acids. Germline-derived CDR1 and CDR2 are SGHRS and YFSETQ.

The chain recombines TRBV30 with TRBJ2-1, with 9 nucleotides matching TRBD2. J lost 7 bases, V lost 3 bases, and 13 bases had no gene match. The germline V gene has CDR1 GTSNPN and CDR2 SVGIG (reference sequence). This CDR3 comprises 16 residues. This chain's CDR3 is CAWRGRWGTSKNEQFF. In DNA, the CDR3 is TGTGCCTGGAGGGGGCGCTGGGGGACTAGCAAGAATGAGCAGTTCTTC.

The rearrangement joins TRBV9 to TRBJ2-7; 8 nucleotides align to TRBD2. The germline V gene has CDR1 SGDLS and CDR2 YYNGEE. V lost 4 bases and J lost 7; bases outside the gene matches: 7. The CDR3 consists of 13 residues. The chain's CDR3 is CASSSGTRPEQYF. CDR3 in DNA: TGTGCCAGCAGCTCGGGGACTAGGCCTGAGCAGTACTTC.

This clone was counted only a few times. The gene calls are TRBV10-3 and TRBJ1-2; 7 nucleotides match TRBD1. After removal of 6 bases from V and 3 bases from J, the junction contained 7 bases not matched to a gene. The length of the CDR3 is 14 residues. Germline V lookup: CDR1 ENHRY, CDR2 SYGVKD. CDR3 region: CAIRSGQHDYGYTF. The CDR3 nucleotides are TGTGCCATCAGATCGGGACAGCATGACTATGGCTACACCTTC.

The chain is built from TRBV10-1 and TRBJ2-7, with D possibly TRBD1 on 5 matching bases. Trimming removed 4 bases from V and 3 bases from J, with 13 bases in between. CDR1 is WNHNN and CDR2 is SYGVQD in the germline V gene (reference sequence). CDR3 length: 14 amino acids. CDR3 bases: TGCGCCAGCAGTGCTACAGGCCTCGACTACGAGCAGTACTTC. It encodes CASSATGLDYEQYF.

The rearrangement joins TRBV4-1 to TRBJ1-5; D is perhaps TRBD1 (6 bases). The CDR3 consists of 15 residues. The germline CDR1 and CDR2 sequences are MGHRA and YSYEKL. Trimming shortened V by 5 bases and J by 7 bases, and 18 bases separated the two germline ends. DNA of the CDR3: TGCGCCAGCAGCATTGACCGGGGGGCTGGACAGCCCCAGCATTTT. It yields the protein CASSIDRGAGQPQHF.

The rearrangement links TRBV11-3 to TRBJ2-1; D uncertain. V was cut by 2 bases and J by 6 bases, with 14 bases left in between. CDR1 is SGHNT, CDR2 YENEEA, per germline. There are 15 residues in the CDR3. CDR3 residues: CASSLSASRFNEQFF. The CDR3 DNA reads TGTGCCAGCAGCTTAAGTGCCTCTAGGTTCAATGAGCAGTTCTTC.

The V call is TRBV5-5, the J call TRBJ2-7; TRBD2 agrees at 11 bases. The germline V gene has CDR1 SGHKS and CDR2 YYEKEE (reference sequence). The ends lost 4 bases at V and 2 bases at J; junction bases unmatched: 8. The CDR3 is 16 residues long. The CDR3 bases are TGTGCCAGCAGCGTTCTAGCGGGAGGACGTACCTACGAGCAGTACTTC. Amino acid sequence: CASSVLAGGRTYEQYF.

This clone showed up just a few times. The V call is TRBV6-1, the J call TRBJ1-2, with 10 bases identical to TRBD1. Germline CDR1 MNHNS, CDR2 SASEGT. With V trimmed by 1 base and J by 7 bases, 3 bases remained unmatched. The CDR3 extends over 14 amino acids. The CDR3 sequence: CASSEEGTGAGYTF. For the CDR3, the DNA is TGTGCCAGCAGTGAAGAGGGGACAGGGGCTGGCTACACCTTC.

This clone was counted between two and nine times. The rearrangement joins TRBV7-3 to TRBJ2-2; 10 bases are shared with TRBD1. Germline V gene sequence: CDR1 SGHTA, CDR2 FQGTGA. Losses at the gene ends were 5 bases for V and 1 base for J; bases not matched to a gene: 7. CDR3 length: 17 residues. The CDR3, as DNA: TGTGCCAGCAGCCCAAAAGGGGACAGGGGGAACACCGGGGAGCTGTTTTTT. Amino acid sequence: CASSPKGDRGNTGELFF.

This clone was detected a few times. The rearrangement joins TRBV9 to TRBJ2-5, with D tentatively TRBD1 (5 bases). V was clipped by 0 bases and J by 5 bases, with 11 bases between them. Per the germline V gene, CDR1 is SGDLS and CDR2 is YYNGEE. This CDR3 comprises 14 residues. CDR3 nucleotide sequence: TGTGCCAGCAGCGTAGCTACGGCAGGGGAGACCCAGTACTTC. It translates to CASSVATAGETQYF.

The chain links TRBV30 to TRBJ2-6; D unclear. There are 14 residues in the CDR3. The V gene's germline CDR1 is GTSNPN and CDR2 SVGIG (reference sequence). Trimming left V 4 bases short and J 2 bases short, with 9 bases between. The CDR3 coding sequence is TGTGCCTGGAAAATCAATCCTGGGGCCAACGTCCTGACTTTC. Protein: CAWKINPGANVLTF.

The V and J genes are TRBV21-1 and TRBJ2-3; the table calls TRBD2, which could not be checked here. TRBV21-1 counts as a pseudogene. The CDR3 runs to 13 residues. The CDR3 sequence is CASPGTFTDTQYF. For the CDR3, the DNA is TGTGCCAGCCCTGGGACTTTCACAGATACGCAGTATTTT.

The rearrangement links TRBV5-4 to TRBJ2-3; maybe TRBD1 (5 bases). The CDR3 runs 15 residues. The germline V gene encodes CDR1 SGHNT and CDR2 YYREEE (reference sequence). Deletions cut 1 base from V and 2 bases from J, with 11 bases between. This CDR3 is CASSLNQGNTDTQYF. The CDR3 DNA is TGTGCCAGCAGCTTGAATCAGGGAAACACAGATACGCAGTATTTT.

This clone appeared a single time. The V and J genes are TRBV27 and TRBJ2-1; tentative D call: TRBD2 (5 bases). This CDR3 spans 17 amino acids. Germline V lookup: CDR1 MNHEY, CDR2 SMNVEV (reference sequence). V gave up 3 bases and J gave up 6 bases, with 21 bases separating them. The CDR3 here is CASSFQFNSRLTNEQFF. The CDR3 region has the DNA TGTGCCAGCAGTTTTCAGTTTAACTCCCGACTAACCAATGAGCAGTTCTTC.